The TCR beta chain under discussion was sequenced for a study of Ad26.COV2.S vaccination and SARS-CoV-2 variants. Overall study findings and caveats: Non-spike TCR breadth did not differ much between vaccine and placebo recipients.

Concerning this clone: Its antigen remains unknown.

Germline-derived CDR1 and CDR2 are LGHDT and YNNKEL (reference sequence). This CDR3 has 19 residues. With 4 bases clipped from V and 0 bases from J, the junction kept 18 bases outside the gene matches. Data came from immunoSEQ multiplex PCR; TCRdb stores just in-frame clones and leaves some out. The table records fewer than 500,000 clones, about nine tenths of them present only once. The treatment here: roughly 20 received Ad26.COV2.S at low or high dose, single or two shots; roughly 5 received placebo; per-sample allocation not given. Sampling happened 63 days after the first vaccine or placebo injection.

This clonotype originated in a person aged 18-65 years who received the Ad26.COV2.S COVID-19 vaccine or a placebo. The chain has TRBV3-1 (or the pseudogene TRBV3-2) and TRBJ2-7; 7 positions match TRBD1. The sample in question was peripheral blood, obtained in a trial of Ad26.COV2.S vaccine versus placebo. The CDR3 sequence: CASSLTTSLTGRISYEQYF. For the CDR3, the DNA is TGTGCCAGCAGCCTTACGACTTCCCTGACAGGGCGCATCTCCTACGAGCAGTACTTC.